The rows below give T cell receptor beta chains drawn from one sample of a study of blood T cell repertoires in COVID-19. Sequencing used immunoSEQ multiplex PCR; TCRdb keeps in-frame clones, though not all of them. The top ten hold around 6% of the sample, which has some 60,000 clones, roughly 92% seen once. Sequencing was performed on peripheral blood. The receptors here all came from a human donor in a cohort sampled during active COVID-19. CDR3s include the opening cysteine and the closing phenylalanine or tryptophan. The order of the fields is V gene, clone size, D gene, J gene, CDR3 DNA, CDR3 protein. The D gene is left open where the match is weak. Rows give clone size only sometimes, using once, few, many, or a class for an expanded clone.

v_call: TRBV10-3; clone_size: NA; d_call: TRBD2; j_call: TRBJ2-5; cdr3_nt: TGTGCCATCAGTGTTAGCGGGCAAGAGACCCAGTACTTC; cdr3_aa: CAISVSGQETQYF
v_call: TRBV5-4; clone_size: NA; d_call: NA; j_call: TRBJ1-1; cdr3_nt: TGTGCCAGCAGATTAACCCCGGGGGTCAAGAACACTGAAGCTTTCTTT; cdr3_aa: CASRLTPGVKNTEAFF
v_call: TRBV27; clone_size: NA; d_call: TRBD2; j_call: TRBJ2-5; cdr3_nt: TGTGCCAGCGGCCCCGGGACTAGCGGGAGAGAGACCCAGTACTTC; cdr3_aa: CASGPGTSGRETQYF
v_call: TRBV11-2; clone_size: NA; d_call: NA; j_call: TRBJ2-1; cdr3_nt: TGTGCCAGCAGCCTTGGGTCTAGCAGTTACAATGAGCAGTTCTTC; cdr3_aa: CASSLGSSSYNEQFF
v_call: TRBV4-2; clone_size: NA; d_call: NA; j_call: TRBJ2-3; cdr3_nt: TGTGCCAGCAGCCAAGTGCAGGGTGGCACAGATACGCAGTATTTT; cdr3_aa: CASSQVQGGTDTQYF
v_call: TRBV6-5; clone_size: NA; d_call: TRBD1; j_call: TRBJ2-7; cdr3_nt: TGTGCCAGCACGACAGGGGAGCAGCAGTACTTC; cdr3_aa: CASTTGEQQYF
v_call: TRBV4-3; clone_size: NA; d_call: NA; j_call: TRBJ1-6; cdr3_nt: TGCGCCAGCAGCCAAGAGTCGTCCCTTTTCGGTTCACCCCTCCACTTT; cdr3_aa: CASSQESSLFGSPLHF
v_call: TRBV25-1; clone_size: NA; d_call: TRBD2; j_call: TRBJ2-1; cdr3_nt: TGTGCCAGCAGTGAAACGGCTAGCGGGGGTTACAATGAGCAGTTCTTC; cdr3_aa: CASSETASGGYNEQFF
v_call: TRBV6-5; clone_size: once; d_call: NA; j_call: TRBJ2-3; cdr3_nt: TGTGCCAGCAGCCTACAGAAGAGCACAGATACGCAGTATTTT; cdr3_aa: CASSLQKSTDTQYF
v_call: TRBV3-1/TRBV3-2; clone_size: few; d_call: TRBD2; j_call: TRBJ2-1; cdr3_nt: TGTGCCAGCAGCCAAGAACCCCAGGGAGCGGGGGGGCCCCACAATGAGCAGTTCTTC; cdr3_aa: CASSQEPQGAGGPHNEQFF
v_call: TRBV3-1/TRBV3-2; clone_size: NA; d_call: TRBD1; j_call: TRBJ1-3; cdr3_nt: TGTGCCAGCAGACCACCCGGGACAGGGGGCGCAAACACCATATATTTT; cdr3_aa: CASRPPGTGGANTIYF
v_call: TRBV5-1; clone_size: NA; d_call: TRBD1; j_call: TRBJ2-7; cdr3_nt: TGCGCCAGCAGCGACCCGGGACAGGGGGCCTTCTACGAGCAGTACTTC; cdr3_aa: CASSDPGQGAFYEQYF
v_call: TRBV7-2; clone_size: NA; d_call: NA; j_call: TRBJ2-1; cdr3_nt: TGTGCCAGCAGCTTAAATCGAGAAAATGAGCAGTTCTTC; cdr3_aa: CASSLNRENEQFF
v_call: TRBV24-1; clone_size: NA; d_call: NA; j_call: TRBJ1-1; cdr3_nt: TGTGCCACCAGTGATGCTGGACGGGGTGAAGCTTTCTTT; cdr3_aa: CATSDAGRGEAFF
v_call: TRBV6-6; clone_size: few; d_call: NA; j_call: TRBJ2-7; cdr3_nt: TGTGCCAGCAGTATACGGACAGTTCGCAGCTCCTACGAGCAGTACTTC; cdr3_aa: CASSIRTVRSSYEQYF
v_call: TRBV7-9; clone_size: once; d_call: NA; j_call: TRBJ2-1; cdr3_nt: TGTGCCAGCAGCTTAGCACAGTTGTACAATGAGCAGTTCTTC; cdr3_aa: CASSLAQLYNEQFF
v_call: TRBV3-1/TRBV3-2; clone_size: NA; d_call: TRBD2; j_call: TRBJ2-3; cdr3_nt: TGTGCCAGCAGCCCCTCACTAGCGGGGGGCCAGGATACGCAGTATTTT; cdr3_aa: CASSPSLAGGQDTQYF
v_call: TRBV19; clone_size: NA; d_call: TRBD2; j_call: TRBJ2-1; cdr3_nt: TGTGCCAGTAGTATTCGCGGGAGTAATGAGCAGTTCTTC; cdr3_aa: CASSIRGSNEQFF
v_call: TRBV6-5; clone_size: NA; d_call: NA; j_call: TRBJ2-7; cdr3_nt: TGTGCCAGCACCGGGAGACCAGGCTACGAGCAGTACTTC; cdr3_aa: CASTGRPGYEQYF
v_call: TRBV19; clone_size: NA; d_call: TRBD2; j_call: TRBJ2-7; cdr3_nt: TGTGCCAGTAACGGGGGGATAGCGGGAGTCGACGAGCAGTACTTC; cdr3_aa: CASNGGIAGVDEQYF
v_call: TRBV18; clone_size: NA; d_call: TRBD1; j_call: TRBJ1-1; cdr3_nt: TGTGCCAGCTCACCATTAGGGGGCCGAGAAGCTTTCTTT; cdr3_aa: CASSPLGGREAFF
v_call: TRBV7-6; clone_size: NA; d_call: NA; j_call: TRBJ2-7; cdr3_nt: TGTGCCAGCAGCTTAGCAGGACAGTCGGGCTACGAGCAGTACTTC; cdr3_aa: CASSLAGQSGYEQYF
v_call: TRBV18; clone_size: NA; d_call: TRBD1; j_call: TRBJ1-6; cdr3_nt: TGTGCCAGCTCACCCGCGGGACAGGTTGATTCACCCCTCCACTTT; cdr3_aa: CASSPAGQVDSPLHF
v_call: TRBV15; clone_size: NA; d_call: NA; j_call: TRBJ2-5; cdr3_nt: TGTGCCACCAGCAGGGAGGGGGCTGGAGTAAAGACCCAGTACTTC; cdr3_aa: CATSREGAGVKTQYF
v_call: TRBV6-4; clone_size: NA; d_call: TRBD1; j_call: TRBJ2-7; cdr3_nt: TGTGCCAGCAGTGAAACCGGGACAGGTGTCTACGAGCAGTACTTC; cdr3_aa: CASSETGTGVYEQYF
v_call: TRBV5-4; clone_size: NA; d_call: NA; j_call: TRBJ1-1; cdr3_nt: TGTGCCAGCAGCTTGTCGGGGGCGGGAGGTACTGAAGCTTTCTTT; cdr3_aa: CASSLSGAGGTEAFF
v_call: TRBV2; clone_size: NA; d_call: NA; j_call: TRBJ1-2; cdr3_nt: TGTGCCAGCACCTCGGGAACTACTAACTATGGCTACACCTTC; cdr3_aa: CASTSGTTNYGYTF
v_call: TRBV19; clone_size: NA; d_call: NA; j_call: TRBJ2-5; cdr3_nt: TGTGCCAGTAGTATGGACTCGGGTCGCTCGGGGTCCCAGTACTTC; cdr3_aa: CASSMDSGRSGSQYF
v_call: TRBV7-9; clone_size: NA; d_call: TRBD1; j_call: TRBJ1-2; cdr3_nt: TGTGCCAGCACCTTACAGGGGAACTATGGCTACACCTTC; cdr3_aa: CASTLQGNYGYTF